This paragraph reports one T cell receptor (beta chain). A much larger clonotype is one base distant, so this may be a read error. This sample was included in a study of early T cells in non-severe SARS-CoV-2 infection. Study context: Alpha and beta chains were unpaired, from unsorted whole-blood bulk RNA.

V was clipped by 4 bases and J by 2 bases, with 12 bases between them. This CDR3 spans 14 amino acids. Germline V gene sequence: CDR1 SQVTM, CDR2 ANQGSEA. cDNA molecules, individually, were tagged with unique molecular identifiers. TCRdb re-derived calls from the 5' RACE reads in MiXCR, one entry per CDR3 protein. The table includes approximately 40,000 distinct CDR3 sequences, approximately 11% detected once. The sequence was obtained from an adult who was a healthcare worker with PCR-confirmed SARS-CoV-2 infection or an uninfected control (not recorded which). Sample: whole blood. V usage is TRBV29-1 and J usage is TRBJ2-4; D call uncertain. The CDR3 reads CSVAKWVSKNIQYF. In DNA form, the CDR3 reads TGCAGCGTTGCAAAGTGGGTGTCCAAAAACATTCAGTACTTC.